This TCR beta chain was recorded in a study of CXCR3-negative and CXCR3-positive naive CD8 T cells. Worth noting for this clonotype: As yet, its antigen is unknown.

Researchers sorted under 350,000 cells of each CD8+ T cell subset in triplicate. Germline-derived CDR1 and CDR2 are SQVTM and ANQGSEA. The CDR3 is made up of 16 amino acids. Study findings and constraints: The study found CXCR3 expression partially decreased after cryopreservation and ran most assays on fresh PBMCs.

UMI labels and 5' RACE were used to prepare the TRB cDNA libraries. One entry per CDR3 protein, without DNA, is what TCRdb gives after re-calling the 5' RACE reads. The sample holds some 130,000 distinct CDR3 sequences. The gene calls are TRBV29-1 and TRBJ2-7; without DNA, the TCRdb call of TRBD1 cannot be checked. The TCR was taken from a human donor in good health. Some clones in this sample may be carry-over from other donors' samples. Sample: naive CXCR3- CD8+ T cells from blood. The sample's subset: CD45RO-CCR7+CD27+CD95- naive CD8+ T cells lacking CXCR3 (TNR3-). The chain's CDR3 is CSTSGAGGYYSYEQYF.